The 24 T cell receptor beta chains below come from one sample, sequenced in a study of T cells in localized non-small cell lung cancer. TCRdb's copy holds only in-frame clones and misses some; the assay was immunoSEQ multiplex PCR. Here the sample spans approximately 2,500 clones, 23% being singletons. The input for sequencing was lung tumor tissue, taken before any cancer treatment. These receptors were collected from a female donor of 60 years or more with stage I lung adenocarcinoma.

This clone is medium-sized (0.01 to 0.1%) in the sample. V and J are TRBV11-3 and TRBJ1-1; D might be TRBD1 (5 bases). Per germline, CDR1 SGHNT and CDR2 YENEEA. Trimming removed 4 bases at V and 6 bases at J, with 15 bases between. The CDR3 has 14 amino acids. CDR3 bases: TGTGCCAGCAGCTCGGACAATAGAGGGGCTGAAGCTTTCTTT. Translating gives CASSSDNRGAEAFF. Full variable domain (outside the CDR3, taken from reference TRBV11-3 and TRBJ1-1): EAGVVQSPRYKIIEKKQPVAFWCNPISGHNTLYWYLQNLGQGPELLIRYENEEAVDDSQLPKDRFSAERLKGVDSTLKIQPAELGDSAVYLCASSSDNRGAEAFFGQGTRLTVV.

The chain links TRBV6-8 to TRBJ2-1; weak D call: TRBD2 (5 bases). This CDR3 comprises 13 residues. Germline CDR1 reads MNHGY; CDR2 reads SAAAGT. The ends were cut back, 2 bases at V and 9 bases at J, with 11 bases in the middle. CDR3 coding DNA: TGTGCCAGCAGTTACCCGGACTTATCTGAGCAGTTCTTC. Translating it yields CASSYPDLSEQFF.

This clone was counted between two and nine times. The V call is TRBV28, the J call TRBJ1-4; tentatively, D is TRBD1 (5 bases). Germline assignment: CDR1 MDHEN and CDR2 SYDVKM. Trimming took off 4 bases at V and 7 bases at J, with 16 bases between the two ends. This CDR3 has 15 residues. CDR3 sequence (DNA): TGTGCCAGCAGTTACCGGGGACCAGGAGGTGAAAAACTGTTTTTT. Its translation is CASSYRGPGGEKLFF.

The rearrangement uses TRBV14 and TRBJ2-5; TRBD2 is a possible D gene (5 bases). Per germline, CDR1 SGHDN and CDR2 FVKESK. The V end lost 1 base, the J end lost 7 bases, and 13 bases lay between the germline ends. The CDR3 contains 14 residues. The CDR3 bases are TGTGCCAGCAGCCAAGCGTGGGAGCGTTGGACCCAGTACTTC. It translates to CASSQAWERWTQYF.

This clone has a handful of counts. Its ends do not fully match the called genes, so a read error is possible. The chain is built from TRBV6-1 and TRBJ2-5, with a possible D match to TRBD1 (6 bases). The CDR3 length is 15 residues. Germline V gene sequence: CDR1 MNHNS, CDR2 SASEGT. CDR3 nucleotides: TGTGCCATCAGTGAAGGGGTAGGACAGCAAGAGACCCAGTACTTC. Protein: CAISEGVGQQETQYF.

The chain is built from TRBV6-8 and TRBJ1-2; 8 nucleotides line up with TRBD1. Germline V gene data show CDR1 as MNHGY and CDR2 as SAAAGT. The CDR3 consists of 15 residues. The junction had 13 bases not matched to a gene; V was cut back by 5 bases and J by 8 bases. CDR3 in DNA: TGTGCCAGCAGTGGCGGGACAGGCGCTTTAGGGGGCTACACCTTC. It is translated as CASSGGTGALGGYTF.

The rearrangement uses TRBV6-7 and TRBJ1-1; D is undetermined. TRBV6-7 is an open reading frame, and its role is uncertain. The V end was cut by 5 bases, the J end by 8 bases, with 9 bases between. The CDR3 length is 11 residues. Written as DNA, the CDR3 is TGTGCCAGCAGTGACGGCACCGAAGCTTTCTTT. This encodes CASSDGTEAFF.

The rearrangement links TRBV18 to TRBJ2-7; tentatively, D is TRBD1 (6 bases). V lost 3 bases, J lost 6 bases, and 15 bases lay in between. Germline V CDR1 and CDR2: KGHSH, LQKENI. The CDR3 runs 14 residues. CDR3 DNA: TGTGCCAGCTCACCGATCAGGGGCCTAAGCGAGCAGTACTTC. Residues: CASSPIRGLSEQYF.

This clone was seen only a few times. The chain joins TRBV11-3 to TRBJ2-4; D unclear. V was pared by 5 bases and J by 9 bases, with 20 bases between. The length of the CDR3 is 15 residues. Germline CDR1 and CDR2: SGHNT and YENEEA. The CDR3 region is CASSRRATSGGIQYF. The CDR3, as DNA: TGTGCCAGCAGCCGACGAGCTACTTCGGGTGGCATTCAGTACTTC.

The chain carries TRBV12-5 and TRBJ2-1; the match to TRBD2 covers 13 bases. The germline CDR1 and CDR2 sequences are LGHNT and FRNRAP. With V trimmed by 1 base and J by 1 base, 7 bases remained unmatched. The CDR3 is made up of 19 amino acids. CDR3 sequence (DNA): TGTGCTAGTGGTTTGGGACCGGCGACTAGCGGGGGGTCCTACAATGAGCAGTTCTTC. It translates to CASGLGPATSGGSYNEQFF.

In its sample, this clone was seen a few times. The chain combines TRBV6-8 with TRBJ1-6; 9 nucleotides line up with TRBD1. Unmatched junction bases numbered 2, after V lost 2 bases and J lost 6 bases. CDR1 is MNHGY, CDR2 SAAAGT, per germline. The CDR3 is 15 residues long. CDR3 in DNA: TGTGCCAGCAGTTACCGGGACAGGGCTAATTCACCCCTCCACTTT. Translation: CASSYRDRANSPLHF.

The V gene is TRBV18, the J gene TRBJ1-1; D is undetermined. The germline CDR1 and CDR2 sequences are KGHSH and LQKENI. V lost 1 base, J lost 6 bases, and 6 bases lay in between. This CDR3 spans 12 amino acids. The CDR3 nucleotides are TGTGCCAGCTCACCACTTGGGGCTGAAGCTTTCTTT. Residues: CASSPLGAEAFF.

The V and J genes are TRBV9 and TRBJ2-3; 10 bases fit TRBD2. J gave up 4 bases and V 5 bases, and 16 bases lay outside the gene matches. Germline V gene sequence: CDR1 SGDLS, CDR2 YYNGEE. The CDR3 sequence is 18 residues long. CDR3 DNA sequence: TGTGCCAGCAGTCGAACCATCGTAGCGGGGGGCCCCCCAGATACGCAGTATTTT. It codes for CASSRTIVAGGPPDTQYF.

This clone was found a few times. The same CDR3 is also encoded by other DNA sequences in this sample. The chain uses TRBV28 and TRBJ2-7; D unclear. Trimming removed 5 bases at V and 2 bases at J, with 13 bases between. Germline V gives CDR1 MDHEN, CDR2 SYDVKM. The CDR3 runs 14 residues. The CDR3 is CASSLGLIPYEQYF. The CDR3 DNA is TGTGCCAGCAGTCTCGGCCTTATTCCCTACGAGCAGTACTTC.

This chain links TRBV11-3 with TRBJ1-2; 7 bases are a match to TRBD1. The CDR3 totals 15 residues. The V and J ends lost 3 bases and 2 bases, in that order; junction bases with no gene match: 6. Germline V gene sequence: CDR1 SGHNT, CDR2 YENEEA. CDR3 in amino acids: CASSLGGTANYGYTF. The CDR3 DNA reads as TGTGCCAGCAGCTTGGGCGGGACAGCAAACTATGGCTACACCTTC.

V usage is TRBV19 and J usage is TRBJ2-3; D is unresolved. V was pared by 3 bases and J by 1 base, with 11 bases between. Looked up from germline, CDR1 is LNHDA and CDR2 is SQIVND (reference sequence). The CDR3 sequence is 15 residues long. The CDR3 sequence: CASSIRTPGTDTQYF. The CDR3 DNA reads TGTGCCAGTAGTATTAGAACTCCTGGCACAGATACGCAGTATTTT.

Judged by abundance, this clone is large. The chain joins TRBV14 to TRBJ2-7, with TRBD2 matching over 7 bases. Germline V gene sequence: CDR1 SGHDN, CDR2 FVKESK. The CDR3 contains 15 residues. V trimming: 4 bases; J trimming: 4 bases; junction bases outside the gene matches: 10. This CDR3 is CASSLLDGRSYEQYF. In DNA, the CDR3 is TGTGCCAGCAGCCTTCTCGACGGGAGGTCGTACGAGCAGTACTTC.

Only one count was recorded for this clone. The V and J genes are TRBV18 and TRBJ2-5; 11 positions match TRBD2. Germline loops: CDR1 KGHSH, CDR2 LQKENI. The CDR3 length is 13 residues. V lost 3 bases to trimming and J lost 7 bases; unmatched junction nucleotides: 1. The CDR3 protein is CASSPTSGGTQYF. The CDR3 DNA reads as TGTGCCAGCTCACCTACTAGCGGGGGGACCCAGTACTTC.

The rearrangement links TRBV28 to TRBJ2-3; no reliable D call. V was trimmed by 6 bases and J by 2 bases, leaving 6 bases between them. In germline, CDR1 is MDHEN, CDR2 SYDVKM. The CDR3 has 12 residues. CDR3 sequence: CASSGDTDTQYF. The DNA for the CDR3 is TGTGCCAGCAGCGGAGACACAGATACGCAGTATTTT.

This sequence joins TRBV6-8 and TRBJ1-6, with a possible D match to TRBD1 (6 bases). CDR1 is MNHGY, CDR2 SAAAGT, per germline. The CDR3 contains 16 residues. Trimming pared 5 bases from V and 2 bases from J, leaving 13 bases between. The CDR3 region has the DNA TGTGCCAGCAGTGTTAACAGGGCAGCCTATAATTCACCCCTCCACTTT. Translated, it gives CASSVNRAAYNSPLHF.

The chain couples TRBV14 to TRBJ2-1, with 8 positions matching TRBD2. V was pared by 2 bases and J by 6 bases, with 9 bases of the junction left unmatched. CDR3 size: 16 residues. Germline V gives CDR1 SGHDN, CDR2 FVKESK. As DNA, the CDR3 is TGTGCCAGCAGCCAAACTATAGCGGGGAGGTCCAATGAGCAGTTCTTC. Translated: CASSQTIAGRSNEQFF.

This clone is large (0.1 to 1%) within its sample. The chain has TRBV15 and TRBJ2-7; D could derive from TRBD1 or TRBD2 (5 bases each). This CDR3 has 15 residues. Germline V lookup: CDR1 LNHNV, CDR2 YYDKDF (reference sequence). Trimming took 5 bases from V and 0 from J, leaving 14 bases between them. The CDR3 nucleotides read TGTGCCACCAGCCGGGGCGGGTCGAGCTCCTACGAGCAGTACTTC. This codes for CATSRGGSSSYEQYF.

This clone was picked up a small number of times. The V call is TRBV5-1, the J call TRBJ1-2; 12 nucleotides agree with TRBD1. CDR3 length: 17 residues. Trimming removed 4 bases from V and 2 bases from J; junction bases left unmatched: 9. Looked up from germline, CDR1 is SGHRS and CDR2 is YFSETQ. CDR3 bases: TGCGCCAGCAGCACCGGGACAGGGGGCTTCAGGAACTATGGCTACACCTTC. Encoded protein: CASSTGTGGFRNYGYTF.

V and J are TRBV11-3 and TRBJ1-1, with TRBD1 matching over 8 bases. V lost 5 bases and J lost 0; bases outside the gene matches: 14. CDR1 is SGHNT, CDR2 YENEEA, per germline. The CDR3 is made up of 18 amino acids. CDR3 in amino acids: CASSPQTGGRGLNTEAFF. The CDR3, as DNA: TGTGCCAGCAGCCCGCAAACAGGGGGAAGGGGCCTGAACACTGAAGCTTTCTTT. The complete variable domain, with remaining parts taken from reference TRBV11-3 and TRBJ1-1, reads EAGVVQSPRYKIIEKKQPVAFWCNPISGHNTLYWYLQNLGQGPELLIRYENEEAVDDSQLPKDRFSAERLKGVDSTLKIQPAELGDSAVYLCASSPQTGGRGLNTEAFFGQGTRLTVV.